Listed below are T cell receptor beta chains from one sample, sequenced in a study of siplizumab effects on memory and regulatory T cells. TCRdb keeps only in-frame clones here, not all; method: immunoSEQ multiplex PCR. The sample lists around 99,000 clones; about 91% were seen once. The material sequenced was Tregs sorted from blood. These receptors all stem from a human donor in good health. Each CDR3 is given with its conserved first and last residue. The D gene is left open where the match is weak. Rows give clone size only sometimes, using once, few, many, or a class for an expanded clone.

TRBV7-2	-	TRBJ1-4	-	CASSLKSLGGNEKLFF	TGTGCCAGCAGCTTAAAGTCGTTGGGTGGAAATGAAAAACTGTTTTTT
TRBV27	TRBD1	TRBJ1-5	once	CASRSTGAGVQPQHF	TGTGCCAGCAGAAGCACAGGGGCGGGTGTTCAGCCCCAGCATTTT
TRBV27	TRBD2	TRBJ2-1	once	CASSLSIRGVNDEQFF	TGTGCCAGCAGTTTATCGATCCGGGGGGTCAACGATGAGCAGTTCTTC
TRBV2	TRBD1	TRBJ1-2	-	CASSETGDGYTF	TGTGCCAGCAGTGAAACAGGGGATGGCTACACCTTC
TRBV6-6	-	TRBJ2-7	-	CASSRDSYEQYF	TGTGCCAGCAGTAGAGACAGCTACGAGCAGTACTTC
TRBV5-1	-	TRBJ2-7	many	CASSSLPGPYEQYF	TGCGCCAGCAGCTCCCTACCGGGCCCCTACGAGCAGTACTTC
TRBV11-3	-	TRBJ2-3	-	CASSLDRSADTQYF	TGTGCCAGCAGCTTAGATAGGTCTGCCGATACGCAGTATTTT
TRBV5-1	-	TRBJ2-5	-	CASSLGGEETQYF	TGCGCCAGCAGCTTGGGTGGGGAAGAGACCCAGTACTTC
TRBV19	-	TRBJ1-1	few	CASSMGLMRGKAFF	TGTGCCAGTAGTATGGGTTTAATGAGGGGAAAAGCTTTCTTT
TRBV25-1	-	TRBJ2-7	-	CASSEPGRYEQYF	TGTGCCAGCAGTGAACCCGGCCGCTACGAGCAGTACTTC
TRBV5-1	-	TRBJ1-5	-	CASSLGEVNQPQHF	TGCGCCAGCAGCTTGGGTGAGGTCAATCAGCCCCAGCATTTT
TRBV4-1	-	TRBJ1-5	-	CASSQTYSNQPQHF	TGCGCCAGCAGCCAAACCTATAGCAATCAGCCCCAGCATTTT
TRBV5-1	TRBD2	TRBJ2-1	-	CASSPRLAGPYNEQFF	TGCGCCAGCAGCCCCCGGCTAGCGGGGCCCTACAATGAGCAGTTCTTC
TRBV6-6	-	TRBJ2-3	-	CASSYRSSTDTQYF	TGTGCCAGCAGTTACCGCTCTAGCACAGATACGCAGTATTTT
TRBV27	TRBD1	TRBJ1-4	-	CASSFQYRGGQPNEKLFF	TGTGCCAGCAGTTTTCAGTACAGGGGAGGTCAACCTAATGAAAAACTGTTTTTT
TRBV5-1	-	TRBJ2-5	-	CASSLVIWGETQYF	TGCGCCAGCAGTTTGGTTATCTGGGGGGAGACCCAGTACTTC
TRBV28	-	TRBJ2-7	-	CASSSLTGGEVYEQYF	TGTGCCAGCAGTTCGTTGACTGGAGGTGAGGTCTACGAGCAGTACTTC
TRBV11-2	-	TRBJ2-1	-	CASSSRDSRRRKGNEQFF	TGTGCCAGCAGCTCGAGGGATTCAAGGAGAAGGAAGGGCAATGAGCAGTTCTTC
TRBV7-2	-	TRBJ2-7	-	CASSFSGSSYEQYF	TGTGCCAGCAGCTTTTCCGGGAGCTCCTACGAGCAGTACTTC
TRBV5-1	-	TRBJ1-2	-	CASSLEGSYGYTF	TGCGCCAGCAGCTTGGAGGGCAGCTATGGCTACACCTTC
TRBV29-1	-	TRBJ1-2	-	CSVGRDNGHGYTF	TGCAGCGTTGGGCGGGACAATGGTCATGGCTACACCTTC
TRBV5-1	-	TRBJ2-2	-	CASSFPGRGTGELFF	TGCGCCAGCAGCTTTCCAGGGAGAGGAACCGGGGAGCTGTTTTTT
TRBV7-2	TRBD2	TRBJ2-7	-	CASSHFGGRGEQYF	TGTGCCAGCAGCCATTTCGGCGGGAGGGGAGAGCAGTACTTC
TRBV5-4	-	TRBJ1-2	-	CASRKAGFFYGYTF	TGTGCCAGCAGAAAGGCAGGATTCTTCTATGGCTACACCTTC
TRBV5-1	-	TRBJ2-2	once	CASSLDTGNGELFF	TGCGCCAGCAGCTTGGATACAGGGAACGGGGAGCTGTTTTTT
TRBV6-6	-	TRBJ2-2	-	CASKGRDTGELFF	TGTGCCAGCAAAGGACGGGACACCGGGGAGCTGTTTTTT
TRBV11-2	-	TRBJ1-2	once	CASSLDVTRLGGYGYTF	TGTGCCAGCAGCTTAGACGTTACGCGGCTTGGTGGGTATGGCTACACCTTC